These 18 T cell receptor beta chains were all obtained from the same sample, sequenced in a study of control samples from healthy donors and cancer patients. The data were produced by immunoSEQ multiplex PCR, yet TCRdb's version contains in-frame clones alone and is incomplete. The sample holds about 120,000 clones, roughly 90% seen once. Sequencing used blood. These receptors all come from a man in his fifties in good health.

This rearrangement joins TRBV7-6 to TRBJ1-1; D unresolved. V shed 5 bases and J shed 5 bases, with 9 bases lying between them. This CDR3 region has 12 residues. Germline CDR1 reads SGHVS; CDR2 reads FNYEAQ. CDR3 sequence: CASSPWGTEAFF. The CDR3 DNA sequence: TGTGCCAGCAGCCCATGGGGAACTGAAGCTTTCTTT.

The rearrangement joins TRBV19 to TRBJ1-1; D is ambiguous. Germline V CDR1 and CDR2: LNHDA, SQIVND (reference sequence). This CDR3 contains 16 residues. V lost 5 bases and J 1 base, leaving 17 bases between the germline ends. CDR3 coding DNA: TGTGCCAGTAGTGTAGGTCCGGCAGTCACGAACACTGAAGCTTTCTTT. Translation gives CASSVGPAVTNTEAFF.

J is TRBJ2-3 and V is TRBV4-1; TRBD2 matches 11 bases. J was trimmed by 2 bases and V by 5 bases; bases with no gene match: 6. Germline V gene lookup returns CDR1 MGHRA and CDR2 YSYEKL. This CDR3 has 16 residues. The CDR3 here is CASSYRLAGSTDTQYF. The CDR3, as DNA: TGCGCCAGCAGCTACAGACTAGCGGGGTCCACAGATACGCAGTATTTT.

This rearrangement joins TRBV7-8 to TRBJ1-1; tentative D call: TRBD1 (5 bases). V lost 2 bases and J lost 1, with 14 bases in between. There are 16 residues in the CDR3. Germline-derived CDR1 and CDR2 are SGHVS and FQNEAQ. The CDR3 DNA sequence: TGTGCCAGCAGCTTAAAGGTGGTTCAGGGGAACACTGAAGCTTTCTTT. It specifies CASSLKVVQGNTEAFF.

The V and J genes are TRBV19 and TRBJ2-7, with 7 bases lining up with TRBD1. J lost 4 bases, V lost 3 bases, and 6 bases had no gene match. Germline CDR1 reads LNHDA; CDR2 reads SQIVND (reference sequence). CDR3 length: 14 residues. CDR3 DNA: TGTGCCAGTAGTATTTCGGGACAGCCTTACGAGCAGTACTTC. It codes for CASSISGQPYEQYF.

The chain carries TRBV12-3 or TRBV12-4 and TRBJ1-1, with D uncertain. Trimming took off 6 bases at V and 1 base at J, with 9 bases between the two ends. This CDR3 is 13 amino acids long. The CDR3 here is CASSRTWNTEAFF. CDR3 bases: TGTGCCAGCAGCCGTACATGGAACACTGAAGCTTTCTTT.

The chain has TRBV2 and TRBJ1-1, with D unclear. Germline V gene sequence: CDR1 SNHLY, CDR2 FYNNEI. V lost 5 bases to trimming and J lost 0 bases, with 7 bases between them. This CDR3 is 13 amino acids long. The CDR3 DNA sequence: TGTGCCAGCAGTACTGACCTGAACACTGAAGCTTTCTTT. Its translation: CASSTDLNTEAFF. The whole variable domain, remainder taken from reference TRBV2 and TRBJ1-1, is EPEVTQTPSHQVTQMGQEVILRCVPISNHLYFYWYRQILGQKVEFLVSFYNNEISEKSEIFDDQFSVERPDGSNFTLKIRSTKLEDSAMYFCASSTDLNTEAFFGQGTRLTVV.

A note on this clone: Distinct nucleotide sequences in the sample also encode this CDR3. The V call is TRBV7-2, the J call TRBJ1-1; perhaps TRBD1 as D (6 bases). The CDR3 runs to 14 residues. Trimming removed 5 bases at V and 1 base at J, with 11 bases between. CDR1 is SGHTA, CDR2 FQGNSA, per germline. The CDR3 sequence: CASSGQGRNTEAFF. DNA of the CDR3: TGTGCCAGCAGCGGGCAGGGGAGGAACACTGAAGCTTTCTTT.

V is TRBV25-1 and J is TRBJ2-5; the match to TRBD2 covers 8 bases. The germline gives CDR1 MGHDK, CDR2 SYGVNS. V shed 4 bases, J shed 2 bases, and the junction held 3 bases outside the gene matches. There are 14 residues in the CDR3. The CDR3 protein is CASSGLAGQETQYF. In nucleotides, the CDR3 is TGTGCCAGCAGTGGATTAGCGGGGCAAGAGACCCAGTACTTC.

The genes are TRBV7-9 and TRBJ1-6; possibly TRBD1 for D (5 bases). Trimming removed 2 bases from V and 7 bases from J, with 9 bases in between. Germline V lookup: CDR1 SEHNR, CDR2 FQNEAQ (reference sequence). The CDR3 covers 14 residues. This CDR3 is CASSLHGANSPLHF. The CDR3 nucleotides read TGTGCCAGCAGCTTACATGGGGCAAATTCACCCCTCCACTTT.

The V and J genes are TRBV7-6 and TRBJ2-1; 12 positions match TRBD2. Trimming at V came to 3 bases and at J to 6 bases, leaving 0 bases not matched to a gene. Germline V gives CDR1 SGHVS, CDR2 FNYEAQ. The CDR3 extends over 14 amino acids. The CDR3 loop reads CASSLGLAGNEQFF. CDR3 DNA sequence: TGTGCCAGCAGCTTGGGACTAGCGGGCAATGAGCAGTTCTTC.

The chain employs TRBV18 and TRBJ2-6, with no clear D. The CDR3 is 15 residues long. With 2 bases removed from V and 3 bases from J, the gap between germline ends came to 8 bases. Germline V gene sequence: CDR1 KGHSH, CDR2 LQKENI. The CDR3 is CASSPMEFGANVLTF. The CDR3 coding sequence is TGTGCCAGCTCACCAATGGAATTTGGGGCCAACGTCCTGACTTTC.

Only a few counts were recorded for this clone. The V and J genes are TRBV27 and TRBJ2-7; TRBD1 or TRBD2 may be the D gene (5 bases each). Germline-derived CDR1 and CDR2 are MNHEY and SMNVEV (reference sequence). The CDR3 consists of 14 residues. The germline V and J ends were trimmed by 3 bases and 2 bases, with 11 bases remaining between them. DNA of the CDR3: TGTGCCAGCAGTTTTGACGGGGCCACCTACGAGCAGTACTTC. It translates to CASSFDGATYEQYF.

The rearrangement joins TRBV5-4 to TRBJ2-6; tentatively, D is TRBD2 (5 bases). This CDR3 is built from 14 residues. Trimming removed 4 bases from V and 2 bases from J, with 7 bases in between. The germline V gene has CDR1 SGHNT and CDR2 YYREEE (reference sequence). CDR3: CASSATTGANVLTF. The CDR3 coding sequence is TGTGCCAGCAGCGCGACTACTGGGGCCAACGTCCTGACTTTC.

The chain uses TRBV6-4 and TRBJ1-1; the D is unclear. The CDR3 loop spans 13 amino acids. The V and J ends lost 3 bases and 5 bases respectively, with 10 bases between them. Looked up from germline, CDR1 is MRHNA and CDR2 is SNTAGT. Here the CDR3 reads CASSEWGGTEAFF. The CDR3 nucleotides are TGTGCCAGCAGTGAATGGGGTGGGACTGAAGCTTTCTTT.

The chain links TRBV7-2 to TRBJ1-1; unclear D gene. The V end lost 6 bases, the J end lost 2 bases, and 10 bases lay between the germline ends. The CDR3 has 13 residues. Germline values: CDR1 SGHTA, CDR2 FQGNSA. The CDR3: CASSALGNTEAFF. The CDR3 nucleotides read TGTGCCAGCAGTGCCCTGGGAAACACTGAAGCTTTCTTT. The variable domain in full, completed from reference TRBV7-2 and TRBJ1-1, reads GAGVSQSPSNKVTEKGKDVELRCDPISGHTALYWYRQSLGQGLEFLIYFQGNSAPDKSGLPSDRFSAERTGGSVSTLTIQRTQQEDSAVYLCASSALGNTEAFFGQGTRLTVV.

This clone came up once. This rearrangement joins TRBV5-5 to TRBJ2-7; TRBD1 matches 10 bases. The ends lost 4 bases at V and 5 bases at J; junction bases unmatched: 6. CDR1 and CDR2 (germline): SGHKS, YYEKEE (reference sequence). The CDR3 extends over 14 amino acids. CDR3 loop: CASSAGTGVDEQYF. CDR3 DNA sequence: TGTGCCAGCAGCGCCGGGACAGGGGTCGACGAGCAGTACTTC.

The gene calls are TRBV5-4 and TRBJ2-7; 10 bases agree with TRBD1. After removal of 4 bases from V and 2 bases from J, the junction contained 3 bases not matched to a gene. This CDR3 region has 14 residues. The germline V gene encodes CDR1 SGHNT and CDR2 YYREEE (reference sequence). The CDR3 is CASSRQGAPYEQYF. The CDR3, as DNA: TGTGCCAGCAGCCGACAGGGGGCCCCCTACGAGCAGTACTTC.